Presented here are 19 T cell receptor beta chains from one specimen sequenced in a study of blood T cell repertoires in COVID-19. The method was immunoSEQ multiplex PCR; TCRdb's version includes in-frame clones alone and lacks a portion of them. The repertoire includes some 250,000 clones, approximately 85% of them detected once, and approximately 2% sits in the top ten. Sequencing input: PBMCs or T cells enriched from blood (not recorded which). These receptors came from a woman aged 45-65 years who had recovered from COVID-19.

The rearrangement links TRBV6-5 to TRBJ2-7; possible D gene TRBD1, 7 bases. Germline CDR1 is MNHEY and CDR2 is SVGAGI. The CDR3 sequence is 14 residues long. The V end was cut by 5 bases, the J end by 3 bases, with 14 bases between. The CDR3 sequence: CASSPQGGYYEQYF. The DNA for the CDR3 is TGTGCCAGCAGTCCCCAGGGGGGATACTACGAGCAGTACTTC.

This rearrangement joins TRBV18 to TRBJ2-7; D may be TRBD2 (6 bases). This CDR3 region has 16 residues. V was pared by 4 bases and J by 2 bases, with 18 bases between. CDR1 is KGHSH, CDR2 LQKENI, per germline. CDR3 amino acids: CASSLGSSIAAYEQYF. For the CDR3, the DNA is TGTGCCAGCTCACTCGGATCCTCGATAGCGGCCTACGAGCAGTACTTC.

The chain links TRBV5-1 to TRBJ2-3, with 9 bases lining up with TRBD2. The CDR3 covers 15 residues. Germline V gives CDR1 SGHRS, CDR2 YFSETQ. V gave up 7 bases and J gave up 1 base; unmatched junction bases: 7. The CDR3 is CASFQLAGGTDTQYF. CDR3 DNA sequence: TGCGCCAGCTTTCAACTAGCGGGCGGCACAGATACGCAGTATTTT.

A single count supports this clone. This rearrangement joins TRBV5-8 to TRBJ1-6; TRBD1 matches at 8 bases. Germline assignment: CDR1 SGHTS and CDR2 YDEGEE. The CDR3 runs to 16 residues. The V segment lost 3 bases and the J segment 7 bases; nucleotides outside the gene matches: 9. The CDR3 loop is CASSWATGVGNSPLHF. The CDR3 nucleotides read TGTGCCAGCAGCTGGGCGACAGGGGTCGGGAATTCACCCCTCCACTTT.

This chain joins TRBV9 and TRBJ2-1, with 8 bases aligning to TRBD1. Germline V gene lookup returns CDR1 SGDLS and CDR2 YYNGEE. This CDR3 spans 14 amino acids. V gave up 2 bases and J gave up 8 bases; unmatched junction bases: 6. As DNA, the CDR3 is TGTGCCAGCAGCGTGGACAGGGTTAGAGATGAGCAGTTCTTC. This codes for CASSVDRVRDEQFF.

The V call is TRBV10-3, the J call TRBJ1-2; 8 nucleotides line up with TRBD1. The V gene end was trimmed by 0 bases and the J gene end by 6 bases; junction bases not matched to a gene: 6. Germline lookup yields CDR1 ENHRY and CDR2 SYGVKD. The CDR3 extends over 15 amino acids. The CDR3 nucleotides read TGTGCCATCAGTGAGTCGACGGGACAGGAAAATGGCTACACCTTC. Its translation is CAISESTGQENGYTF.

The chain recombines TRBV5-6 with TRBJ1-1, with 9 bases identical to TRBD1. The CDR3 contains 13 residues. Germline trimming cut 4 bases from V and 11 bases from J; bases unmatched to any gene: 9. CDR1 SGHDT and CDR2 YYEEEE come from the germline V gene. The CDR3 region is CASSQFSGTGAFF. Here the CDR3 DNA reads TGTGCCAGCAGCCAATTTTCGGGGACAGGGGCTTTCTTT.

This clone was detected only once. CDR3 residues: CASSLGSGEQYF. The CDR3 DNA reads TGCGCCAGCAGCTTGGGGTCGGGCGAGCAGTACTTC. The chain couples TRBV5-1 to TRBJ2-7; no firm D call. This CDR3 is built from 12 residues. V was trimmed by 0 bases and J by 6 bases, leaving 7 bases between them. The germline V gene encodes CDR1 SGHRS and CDR2 YFSETQ.

V and J are TRBV28 and TRBJ1-5, with a tentative D call TRBD1 (6 bases). Per germline, CDR1 MDHEN and CDR2 SYDVKM. This CDR3 is built from 14 residues. Trimming pared 8 bases from V and 5 bases from J, leaving 16 bases between. The CDR3 protein is CASGVRQVHQPQHF. The CDR3 DNA reads TGTGCCAGCGGGGTTAGACAGGTACATCAGCCCCAGCATTTT.

This clone appeared once. As DNA, the CDR3 is TGCGCCAGCAGCTTGGTAGTAGCAGATACGCAGTATTTT. Translation gives CASSLVVADTQYF. V and J are TRBV5-1 and TRBJ2-3; the D is unclear. Trimming stripped 0 bases from V and 4 bases from J, with 6 bases between. Germline V gene sequence: CDR1 SGHRS, CDR2 YFSETQ. The CDR3 has 13 residues.

The CDR3 protein is CASSLEQPYEQYF. Written as DNA, the CDR3 is TGTGCCAGCAGCTTGGAACAGCCCTACGAGCAGTACTTC. V is TRBV5-6 and J is TRBJ2-7; D ambiguous. V lost 0 bases to trimming and J lost 2 bases, with 6 bases between them. From germline, CDR1 is SGHDT and CDR2 YYEEEE. The CDR3 runs to 13 residues.

V and J are TRBV10-2 and TRBJ1-5; TRBD1 matches at 7 bases. The ends lost 5 bases at V and 4 bases at J; junction bases unmatched: 8. There are 15 residues in the CDR3. Germline-derived CDR1 and CDR2 are WSHSY and SAAADI. The CDR3 spells CASSPLQGRNQPQHF. For the CDR3, the DNA is TGCGCCAGCAGTCCCCTACAGGGGAGGAATCAGCCCCAGCATTTT.

Worth noting for this clone: The sample carries other DNA sequences with the same CDR3. The chain employs TRBV10-1 and TRBJ1-5; D gene unclear. V was trimmed by 3 bases and J by 6 bases, leaving 9 bases between them. This CDR3 is built from 13 residues. Germline assignment: CDR1 WNHNN and CDR2 SYGVQD (reference sequence). The CDR3 DNA is TGCGCCAGCAGTGAACAGCGGGGTCAGCCCCAGCATTTT. It specifies CASSEQRGQPQHF.

This sequence joins TRBV5-1 and TRBJ1-1; 7 positions agree with TRBD1. The germline gives CDR1 SGHRS, CDR2 YFSETQ. This CDR3 is 14 amino acids long. Losses at the gene ends were 5 bases for V and 0 bases for J; bases not matched to a gene: 4. For the CDR3, the DNA is TGCGCCAGCAGGACAGGGCCCCTGAACACTGAAGCTTTCTTT. Its translation: CASRTGPLNTEAFF.

In this sample, this clone turned up a few times. The V call is TRBV27, the J call TRBJ1-2; 8 bases agree with TRBD1. Trimming at V came to 2 bases and at J to 4 bases, leaving 6 bases not matched to a gene. CDR3 length: 15 residues. Germline V gene sequence: CDR1 MNHEY, CDR2 SMNVEV (reference sequence). CDR3 sequence (DNA): TGTGCCAGCAGTTTAGGGACAGGAGTCTCCTATGGCTACACCTTC. Its translation: CASSLGTGVSYGYTF.

The CDR3 sequence is CASSLGRGRYEQYF. Here the CDR3 DNA reads TGTGCCAGCAGCTTGGGAAGGGGAAGGTACGAGCAGTACTTC. V and J are TRBV5-6 and TRBJ2-7; D is perhaps TRBD1 (5 bases). Trimming cost V 0 bases and J 4 bases, with 11 bases left between them. The CDR3 runs 14 residues. Germline CDR1 and CDR2: SGHDT and YYEEEE.

The CDR3 DNA is TGTGCCTGGAGTGGGGGGACAGGGCGCTCCTATAATTCACCCCTCCACTTT. It specifies CAWSGGTGRSYNSPLHF. This chain uses TRBV30 with TRBJ1-6, with 9 bases aligning to TRBD1. The CDR3 contains 17 residues. With V trimmed by 1 base and J by 0 bases, 4 bases remained unmatched. The germline CDR1 and CDR2 sequences are GTSNPN and SVGIG (reference sequence).

The chain links TRBV6-1 to TRBJ1-1; D not certain. Trimming removed 5 bases at V and 6 bases at J, with 10 bases between. The CDR3 totals 12 residues. The V gene's germline CDR1 is MNHNS and CDR2 SASEGT. The CDR3 DNA reads TGTGCCAGCAGTTGGACTGGGGCTGAAGCTTTCTTT. This sequence encodes CASSWTGAEAFF.

The chain joins TRBV4-2 to TRBJ1-1; TRBD1 matches at 8 bases. V shed 4 bases, J shed 6 bases, and the junction held 7 bases outside the gene matches. Germline V lookup: CDR1 LGHNA, CDR2 YNFKEQ. The CDR3 covers 14 residues. The CDR3 DNA reads TGTGCCAGCAGCCCCCCGGGACAGGACCCTGAAGCTTTCTTT. As protein: CASSPPGQDPEAFF.